This TCR beta chain was sequenced in a study of T-cell reconstitution after alpha-beta-depleted transplantation in children. General study results and limits: Reportedly, only several hundred clones from non-depleted graft cells drove alpha-beta T-cell counts at about two months. A year had passed since transplant, and T-cell counts and diversity by then came mostly from newly produced T cells. Some patients' high day-60 TCRbeta diversity was traced to surviving recipient T cells and thymic progenitors.

V lost 2 bases and J lost 7, with 6 bases in between. CDR1 and CDR2 from the germline V gene are SQVTM and ANQGSEA. This CDR3 region has 11 residues. This clonotype was recorded many times. Its specificity is unknown. Unique molecular identifiers were incorporated into the prepared TCRbeta library. TCRdb itself ran the PCR reads through MiXCR, one entry per CDR3 protein. The table includes about 600,000 distinct CDR3 sequences, about 23% detected once. The sample in question was PBMCs, mostly from graft donor cells, obtained 360 days after TCRalphabeta/CD19-depleted stem cell transplant. V gene TRBV29-1 combines with J gene TRBJ2-4; no firm D call. This TCR derives from a boy younger than two who had a stem cell transplant for acute myeloid leukemia, so the T cells may come from the graft donor. In DNA form, the CDR3 reads TGCAGCGTTGAAAAAGGGAACATTCAGTACTTC. As protein: CSVEKGNIQYF.